Listed below are T cell receptor beta chains from one sample, sequenced in a study of blood T cell repertoires in COVID-19. Method: immunoSEQ multiplex PCR; TCRdb's copy keeps in-frame clones and lacks some. The table shows tens of thousands of clones, with approximately 91% occurring only once. Sequenced sample: peripheral blood. The receptors shown here come from a man aged 70 or older with acute or convalescent COVID-19. Both conserved end residues are part of each CDR3. The order of the fields is clone size, V gene, J gene, D gene, CDR3 protein, CDR3 DNA. The D gene is left open where the match is weak. Not every row has a clone size; where given, it reads once, few, many or a size class.

>.|TRBV28|TRBJ1-4|.
CASSFGGATNEKLFF
TGTGCCAGCAGTTTCGGAGGAGCAACTAATGAAAAACTGTTTTTT
>.|TRBV6-5|TRBJ1-2|TRBD1
CASSPQQGPHGYTF
TGTGCCAGCAGTCCCCAACAGGGGCCCCATGGCTACACCTTC
>.|TRBV5-4|TRBJ1-4|.
CASSAGQFNEKLFF
TGTGCCAGCAGCGCCGGACAGTTTAATGAAAAACTGTTTTTT
>once|TRBV29-1|TRBJ1-2|.
CSVGGGSGYTF
TGCAGCGTTGGAGGGGGAAGCGGCTACACCTTC
>.|TRBV7-3|TRBJ2-2|TRBD1
CASSLVLGQGTGELFF
TGTGCCAGCAGCTTAGTTTTAGGACAGGGGACCGGAGAGCTGTTTTTT
>.|TRBV28|TRBJ1-6|TRBD1
CASSLTGGGNSPLHF
TGTGCCAGCAGTTTAACAGGGGGCGGGAATTCACCCCTCCACTTT
>.|TRBV30|TRBJ2-1|TRBD1
CAWSTSLSGQGYNEQFF
TGTGCCTGGAGTACCTCTCTCTCGGGACAGGGGTACAATGAGCAGTTCTTC
>.|TRBV6-5|TRBJ1-4|.
CASKARALRDEKLFF
TGTGCCAGCAAAGCCAGGGCTCTTCGCGATGAAAAACTGTTTTTT
>.|TRBV9|TRBJ2-2|TRBD1
CASSPQGAGELFF
TGTGCCAGCAGCCCACAGGGGGCCGGGGAGCTGTTTTTT
>.|TRBV7-8|TRBJ1-6|TRBD1
CASSGGQNNSPLHF
TGTGCCAGCAGCGGGGGACAGAATAATTCACCCCTCCACTTT
>.|TRBV4-1|TRBJ1-5|TRBD1
CASSQARGRVNQPQHF
TGCGCCAGCAGCCAAGCCAGGGGGCGCGTCAATCAGCCCCAGCATTTT
>.|TRBV19|TRBJ1-5|TRBD1
CASSGQGARGNQPQHF
TGTGCCAGTAGTGGACAGGGGGCGCGGGGCAATCAGCCCCAGCATTTT
>few|TRBV9|TRBJ2-1|TRBD2
CASSAPGGNEQFF
TGTGCCAGCAGCGCCCCGGGGGGGAATGAGCAGTTCTTC
>.|TRBV21-1|TRBJ2-5|.
CASSKGGGVVVWETQYF
TGTGCCAGCAGCAAAGGGGGCGGGGTCGTCGTTTGGGAGACCCAGTACTTC
>.|TRBV18|TRBJ2-2|.
CASSPWRGGNTGELFF
TGTGCCAGCTCCCCGTGGAGGGGAGGTAACACCGGGGAGCTGTTTTTT
>.|TRBV7-9|TRBJ1-2|TRBD1
CASSSPTDRGRLNYGYTF
TGTGCCAGCAGCTCCCCTACTGACAGGGGCCGACTTAACTATGGCTACACCTTC
>.|TRBV6-2/TRBV6-3|TRBJ1-2|TRBD1
CASSFRQGPIYGYTF
TGTGCCAGCAGCTTCCGACAGGGCCCCATCTATGGCTACACCTTC
>.|TRBV5-1|TRBJ1-1|TRBD1
CASSLVTGGYTEAFF
TGCGCCAGCAGCTTGGTGACAGGGGGGTACACTGAAGCTTTCTTT
>.|TRBV2|TRBJ1-2|.
CASSESRRSRNYGYTF
TGTGCCAGCAGCGAGTCCCGAAGATCTCGTAACTATGGCTACACCTTC
>.|TRBV5-1|TRBJ1-3|TRBD1
CASSWGDSQWGSGNTIYF
TGCGCCAGCAGCTGGGGGGACAGCCAGTGGGGCTCTGGAAACACCATATATTTT
>.|TRBV29-1|TRBJ2-1|.
CSGTSLGATYNEQFF
TGCAGCGGCACCTCGCTAGGGGCGACTTACAATGAGCAGTTCTTC
>.|TRBV2|TRBJ1-5|TRBD1
CASRLGQGSIHQSQHF
TGTGCCAGCAGGCTGGGACAGGGCTCCATACATCAGTCCCAGCATTTT
>.|TRBV10-2|TRBJ1-4|TRBD1
CASSRGEGEKLFF
TGCGCCAGCAGCAGGGGGGAAGGGGAAAAACTGTTTTTT
>few|TRBV11-2|TRBJ2-7|TRBD1
CASSLSGRGLYEQYF
TGTGCCAGCAGCTTAAGTGGCAGGGGGCTTTACGAGCAGTACTTC
>once|TRBV18|TRBJ2-5|.
CASSGQSQETQYF
TGTGCCAGCTCAGGACAGTCTCAAGAGACCCAGTACTTC
>.|TRBV18|TRBJ2-5|.
CASSPPKGGAGKTQYF
TGTGCCAGCTCACCACCGAAGGGGGGGGCAGGGAAGACCCAGTACTTC
>.|TRBV4-1|TRBJ1-5|.
CASSQGREYNNQPQHF
TGCGCCAGCAGCCAAGGGAGGGAATATAACAATCAGCCCCAGCATTTT
>.|TRBV2|TRBJ2-1|.
CASTKYNEQFF
TGTGCCAGCACTAAGTACAATGAGCAGTTCTTC
>.|TRBV6-4|TRBJ2-1|TRBD2
CASSESWQGGYNEQFF
TGTGCCAGCAGTGAAAGCTGGCAGGGAGGGTACAATGAGCAGTTCTTC
>.|TRBV7-3|TRBJ2-1|.
CASSVTGNNEQFF
TGTGCCAGCAGCGTCACAGGAAACAATGAGCAGTTCTTC
>.|TRBV19|TRBJ1-2|TRBD1
CARGQGADGYTF
TGTGCCAGGGGCCAGGGGGCGGATGGCTACACCTTC
>.|TRBV15|TRBJ2-7|TRBD2
CATSRWGTSGGAATASYEQYF
TGTGCCACCAGCAGATGGGGGACTAGCGGGGGGGCCGCAACCGCCTCCTACGAGCAGTACTTC
>.|TRBV6-1|TRBJ2-1|.
CASSEGAVSYNEQFF
TGTGCCAGCAGTGAAGGGGCTGTCTCCTACAATGAGCAGTTCTTC
>.|TRBV5-4|TRBJ2-1|.
CASSPGLDNEQFF
TGTGCCAGCAGCCCGGGACTCGACAATGAGCAGTTCTTC
>few|TRBV12-2|TRBJ2-1|.
CASRLGDRGNEQFF
TGTGCAAGTCGCTTAGGGGACAGGGGCAATGAGCAGTTCTTC
>.|TRBV30|TRBJ1-3|.
CAWSKDRISGNTIYF
TGTGCCTGGAGTAAGGACAGAATATCTGGAAACACCATATATTTT
>.|TRBV6-5|TRBJ1-2|TRBD1
CASSSTGTGSHGYTF
TGTGCCAGCAGTAGCACCGGGACAGGGTCCCATGGCTACACCTTC
>.|TRBV18|TRBJ2-5|.
CASSPFPETQYF
TGTGCCAGCTCACCCTTCCCGGAGACCCAGTACTTC
>.|TRBV6-2/TRBV6-3|TRBJ2-7|TRBD1
CASSSGQGGPAYEQYF
TGTGCCAGCAGTTCGGGACAGGGAGGGCCCGCCTACGAGCAGTACTTC
>.|TRBV9|TRBJ1-2|.
CASSGEGAGDGYTF
TGTGCCAGCAGCGGGGAAGGGGCCGGTGATGGCTACACCTTC
>.|TRBV6-4|TRBJ1-4|TRBD1
CASSELGQGWGGVQKLFF
TGTGCCAGCAGTGAGTTAGGACAGGGCTGGGGGGGAGTCCAAAAACTGTTTTTT